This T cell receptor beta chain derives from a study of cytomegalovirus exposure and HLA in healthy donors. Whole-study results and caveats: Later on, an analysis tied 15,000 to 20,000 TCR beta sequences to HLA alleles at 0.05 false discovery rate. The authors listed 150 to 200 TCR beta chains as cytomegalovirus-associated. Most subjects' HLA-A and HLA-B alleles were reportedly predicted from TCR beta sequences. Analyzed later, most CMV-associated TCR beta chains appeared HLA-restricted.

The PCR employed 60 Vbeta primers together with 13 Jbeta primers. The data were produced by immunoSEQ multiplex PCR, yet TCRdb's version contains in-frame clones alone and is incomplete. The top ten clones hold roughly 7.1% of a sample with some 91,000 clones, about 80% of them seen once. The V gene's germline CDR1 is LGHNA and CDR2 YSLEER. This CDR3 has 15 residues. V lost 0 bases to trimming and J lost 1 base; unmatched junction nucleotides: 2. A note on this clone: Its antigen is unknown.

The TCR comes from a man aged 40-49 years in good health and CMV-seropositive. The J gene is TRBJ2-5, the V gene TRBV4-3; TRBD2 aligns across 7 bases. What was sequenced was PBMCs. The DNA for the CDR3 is TGCGCCAGCAGCCAAGATAGGACTAGCCAAGAGACCCAGTACTTC. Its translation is CASSQDRTSQETQYF.